The entry that follows covers one TCR beta chain sequence. The target antigen is unknown. The PCR employed 60 Vbeta primers together with 13 Jbeta primers. Sequenced by immunoSEQ multiplex PCR; TCRdb stores in-frame clones only, minus some. The sample shows over 150,000 clones, around nine tenths of them seen only once. This record belongs to a study of cytomegalovirus exposure and HLA in healthy donors. The study's findings and limits: In a later analysis, at a false discovery rate of 0.05, 16,951 TCR beta sequences matched HLA alleles.

The sample taken for sequencing was PBMCs. The clonotype comes from a woman under 40 in good health and CMV-seronegative.

DNA for the CDR3: TGTGCCAGCAGTTTAGGGCAGGTGGGGAGGGAGCAGTACTTC. Its protein product is CASSLGQVGREQYF. The rearrangement uses TRBV27 and TRBJ2-7; a possible D gene is TRBD2 (6 bases). Trimming cost V 2 bases and J 7 bases, with 15 bases left between them. CDR3 length: 14 residues. Germline lookup yields CDR1 MNHEY and CDR2 SMNVEV (reference sequence).